These 4 T cell receptor beta chains were sequenced from one sample in a study of blood T cells in healthy people across ages (dated by TCRdb to between 2014 and 2017). Library prep was done by 5' RACE. Sequencing was performed on an Illumina HiSeq 2500. A second about 7 to 12 cycle PCR used a sample-barcoded 5' primer and a J-beta primer mix. TCRdb ran its own pipeline on the public reads, namely fastp trimming at Q25 and MiXCR clone calling, and kept in-frame beta chains. Under each unique CDR3 protein, matching rows form one entry showing the most common genes and DNA. Within this sample are about 900,000 distinct CDR3 sequences, with roughly 52% of them counted one time only. In total, the top ten clones hold roughly 13% of the sample. The sample consisted of blood. Receptors originate from a man aged 25 to 40 in good health.

The V call is TRBV29-1, the J call TRBJ2-7, with 10 bases identical to TRBD2. This CDR3 comprises 17 residues. The germline gives CDR1 SQVTM, CDR2 ANQGSEA. V shed 3 bases, J shed 7 bases, and the junction held 18 bases outside the gene matches. In nucleotides, the CDR3 is TGCAGCGTTGACCTGCTAGGGACTAGCGCTAACTACAATGAGCAGTACTTC. This translates into CSVDLLGTSANYNEQYF.

The V gene is TRBV5-1, the J gene TRBJ2-2; TRBD2 matches 8 bases. Germline V gives CDR1 SGHRS, CDR2 YFSETQ. The CDR3 runs to 18 residues. V gave up 0 bases and J gave up 2 bases; unmatched junction bases: 9. DNA for the CDR3: TGCGCCAGCAGCTTGGCATCGAAAGCGGGGGTAAACACCGGGGAGCTGTTTTTT. It is translated as CASSLASKAGVNTGELFF.

This sequence joins TRBV5-6 and TRBJ2-1, with D perhaps matching TRBD1 or TRBD2 (5 bases each). The CDR3 covers 15 residues. The germline V gene has CDR1 SGHDT and CDR2 YYEEEE. Trimming pared 4 bases from V and 5 bases from J, leaving 16 bases between. Here the CDR3 reads CASSLVPGTDNEQFF. The CDR3 DNA follows: TGTGCCAGCAGCCTGGTCCCGGGGACCGACAATGAGCAGTTCTTC.

The rearrangement joins TRBV14 to TRBJ2-2; TRBD1 aligns across 10 bases. Germline V gives CDR1 SGHDN, CDR2 FVKESK. Germline trimming cut 4 bases from V and 3 bases from J; bases unmatched to any gene: 5. The CDR3 sequence is 16 residues long. CDR3 coding DNA: TGTGCCAGCAGCCTCGACAGGGGGCCGGACACCGGGGAGCTGTTTTTT. Amino acids: CASSLDRGPDTGELFF.